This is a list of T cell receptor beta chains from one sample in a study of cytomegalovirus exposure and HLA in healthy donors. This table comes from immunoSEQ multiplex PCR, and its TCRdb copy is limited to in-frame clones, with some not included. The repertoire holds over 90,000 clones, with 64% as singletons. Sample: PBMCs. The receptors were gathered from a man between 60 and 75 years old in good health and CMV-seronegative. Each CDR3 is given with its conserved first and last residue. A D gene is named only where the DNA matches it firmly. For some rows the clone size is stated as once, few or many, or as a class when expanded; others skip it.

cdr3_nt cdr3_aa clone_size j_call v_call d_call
TGTGCCAGCAGCTTAGCATTGAGACAGGAACCTTTCTTT CASSLALRQEPFF . TRBJ1-1 TRBV11-2 .
TGTGCCAGCAGCCCGCAGCGGGGGGCGGGCGAGCAGTACTTC CASSPQRGAGEQYF . TRBJ2-7 TRBV6-6 TRBD2
TGCGCCAGCAGCTGGGGAGGGGTGGACACTGAAGCTTTCTTT CASSWGGVDTEAFF . TRBJ1-1 TRBV5-1 .
TGTGCCAGCAGCCCCTGGCGGGGACCCAATCAGCCCCAGCATTTT CASSPWRGPNQPQHF . TRBJ1-5 TRBV7-2 .
TGTGCCAGCAGGGCGGGACAGGGATCCCCCAATGAGCAGTTCTTC CASRAGQGSPNEQFF . TRBJ2-1 TRBV5-5 TRBD1
TGTGCCAGCAGCTTAACGACTAGCGGGGGCAACAATGAGCAGTTCTTC CASSLTTSGGNNEQFF . TRBJ2-1 TRBV7-3 TRBD2
TGTGCCAGCAGCCAAGATATGACTTCAACCGGGGAGCTGTTTTTT CASSQDMTSTGELFF . TRBJ2-2 TRBV4-2 .
TGTGCTAGTGGTCCTAGCGGCCCTTCGCAGTACTTC CASGPSGPSQYF . TRBJ2-4 TRBV12-5 TRBD2
TGTGCCAGCAGCCAACCACACCGGACAGGGGGCATCGGTGAGCAGTTCTTC CASSQPHRTGGIGEQFF . TRBJ2-1 TRBV4-2 TRBD1
TGTGCCAGCAGCTCTCCTAGGTACACAGATACGCAGTATTTT CASSSPRYTDTQYF . TRBJ2-3 TRBV7-2 .
TGCGCCAGCAGCCAAGACCAAACTACCGGGGAGCTGTTTTTT CASSQDQTTGELFF few TRBJ2-2 TRBV4-1 .
TGTGCCAGCGGGGTGCGGGGTTTGAACACTGAAGCTTTCTTT CASGVRGLNTEAFF . TRBJ1-1 TRBV2 .
TGCGCCAGCAGCTTGCGGTTTGGGGGACATGAAGCTTTCTTT CASSLRFGGHEAFF . TRBJ1-1 TRBV5-1 .
TGTGCCAGCAGTTTCGGACTGGGTAGCACAGATACGCAGTATTTT CASSFGLGSTDTQYF . TRBJ2-3 TRBV7-6 .
TGCGCCAGCAGTGGCGCGGGGGGCTTCGGTACCTACAATGAGCAGTTCTTC CASSGAGGFGTYNEQFF . TRBJ2-1 TRBV10-2 TRBD2
TGTGCCAGCAGTCAATGGACAGTCCAAGAGACCCAGTACTTC CASSQWTVQETQYF . TRBJ2-5 TRBV11-2 .